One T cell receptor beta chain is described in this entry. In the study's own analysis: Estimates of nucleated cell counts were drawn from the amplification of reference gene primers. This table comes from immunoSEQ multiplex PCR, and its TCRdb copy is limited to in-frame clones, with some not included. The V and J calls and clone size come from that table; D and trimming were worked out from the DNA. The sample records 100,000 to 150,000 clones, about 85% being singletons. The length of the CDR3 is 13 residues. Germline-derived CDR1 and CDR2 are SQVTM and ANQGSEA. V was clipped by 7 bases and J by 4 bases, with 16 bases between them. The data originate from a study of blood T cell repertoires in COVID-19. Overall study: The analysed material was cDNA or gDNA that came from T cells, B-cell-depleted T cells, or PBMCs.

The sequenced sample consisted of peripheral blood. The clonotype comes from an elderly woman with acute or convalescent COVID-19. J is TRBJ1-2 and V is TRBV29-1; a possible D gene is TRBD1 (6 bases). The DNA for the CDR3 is TGCAGCGGGTACTCGGACAGAATCTATGGCTACACCTTC. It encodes CSGYSDRIYGYTF.